One sample yielded the 22 T cell receptor beta chains listed below, sequenced in a study of OX40 agonist ivuxolimab in advanced cancers. Libraries were prepared through the immunoSEQ multiplex PCR assay. Imported from immuneACCESS, the table was reduced by TCRdb to in-frame sequences with V and J called. These copies leave out some clones; in studies compared against another copy, an unresolved V gene accounts for under half, and the cause of the remainder is not known. A total of roughly 42,000 clones appear in this sample, 92% of them only once. The leading ten clones occupy about 16% of the sample. The sample consisted of CD4+ or CD8+ T cells sorted from blood, taken in a trial of the OX40 agonist ivuxolimab. These receptor sequences come from an adult with an advanced solid tumor such as melanoma, head and neck, liver or kidney cancer.

Comments on this clone: A read error may produce the germline difference seen at one junction end. The V and J genes are TRBV7-7 and TRBJ2-5; 8 positions agree with TRBD2. Per the germline V gene, CDR1 is SSHAT and CDR2 is FNYEAQ (reference sequence). CDR3 length equals 15 residues. The CDR3 sequence is CASSYIIAGRETQYF. DNA of the CDR3: TGTGCTAGCAGCTACATAATAGCGGGAAGAGAGACCCAGTACTTC.

The V call is TRBV7-2, the J call TRBJ2-2; D is perhaps TRBD1 (6 bases). The CDR3 has 15 residues. The germline V and J ends were trimmed by 3 bases and 3 bases, with 11 bases remaining between them. Germline values: CDR1 SGHTA, CDR2 FQGNSA. CDR3 nucleotides: TGTGCCAGCAGCTTCCGGGACACCCACACCGGGGAGCTGTTTTTT. Protein product: CASSFRDTHTGELFF.

The chain uses TRBV9 and TRBJ2-2, with a possible D match to TRBD2 (7 bases). V lost 3 bases and J 0 bases, leaving 15 bases between the germline ends. The CDR3 runs 17 residues. The germline CDR1 and CDR2 sequences are SGDLS and YYNGEE. The CDR3 nucleotides read TGTGCCAGCAGCGCCCCTAGGGGGGGCCCGAACACCGGGGAGCTGTTTTTT. Encoded protein: CASSAPRGGPNTGELFF.

This chain uses TRBV18 with TRBJ2-2; D possibly corresponds to TRBD2 (5 bases). The CDR3 covers 15 residues. Trimming shortened V by 1 base and J by 2 bases, and 8 bases separated the two germline ends. The germline V gene encodes CDR1 KGHSH and CDR2 LQKENI. CDR3 region: CASSPREGNTGELFF. In DNA, the CDR3 is TGTGCCAGCTCACCACGAGAGGGAAACACCGGGGAGCTGTTTTTT.

V usage is TRBV7-9 and J usage is TRBJ1-5, with D unclear. The V gene lost 4 bases and the J gene lost 5 bases, with 6 bases spanning the gap. The CDR3 is 12 residues long. The V gene's germline CDR1 is SEHNR and CDR2 FQNEAQ (reference sequence). CDR3 loop: CASSSWDQPQHF. The CDR3, as DNA: TGTGCCAGCAGCTCGTGGGATCAGCCCCAGCATTTT.

The gene calls are TRBV2 and TRBJ1-4; D not resolved. Germline V gene sequence: CDR1 SNHLY, CDR2 FYNNEI. This CDR3 spans 15 amino acids. V lost 1 base and J 5 bases, leaving 11 bases between the germline ends. The chain's CDR3 is CASSEVAGLNEKLFF. Here the CDR3 DNA reads TGTGCCAGCAGTGAAGTCGCCGGACTAAATGAAAAACTGTTTTTT.

The chain uses TRBV15 and TRBJ2-1, with D unclear. Germline CDR1 reads LNHNV; CDR2 reads YYDKDF (reference sequence). V lost 5 bases and J 1 base, leaving 18 bases between the germline ends. The CDR3 sequence is 17 residues long. CDR3 sequence: CATSASTFRGSYNEQFF. CDR3 DNA sequence: TGTGCCACCAGCGCAAGCACCTTTCGTGGATCCTACAATGAGCAGTTCTTC. Full variable domain (rest looked up from reference TRBV15 and TRBJ2-1): DAMVIQNPRYQVTQFGKPVTLSCSQTLNHNVMYWYQQKSSQAPKLLFHYYDKDFNNEADTPDNFQSRRPNTSFCFLDIRSPGLGDTAMYLCATSASTFRGSYNEQFFGPGTRLTVL.

The count of this clone is one. Here the CDR3 DNA reads TGCAGCGTTGAAGACTTGGGGGGTGCTTCTGATGGCACTGAAGCTTTCTTT. This translates into CSVEDLGGASDGTEAFF. The V call is TRBV29-1, the J call TRBJ1-1; D may be TRBD1 (5 bases). CDR3 size: 17 residues. CDR1 is SQVTM, CDR2 ANQGSEA, per germline. Trimming cost V 0 bases and J 4 bases, with 21 bases left between them.

The V call is TRBV7-9, the J call TRBJ2-5, with TRBD1 identical over 10 bases. The V segment lost 4 bases and the J segment 4 bases; nucleotides outside the gene matches: 6. This CDR3 spans 15 amino acids. Germline V gene lookup returns CDR1 SEHNR and CDR2 FQNEAQ (reference sequence). The CDR3 nucleotides read TGTGCCAGCAGCTCCGACAGGGGGCGAGGAGAGACCCAGTACTTC. Its protein is CASSSDRGRGETQYF.

V usage is TRBV27 and J usage is TRBJ2-2; 13 nucleotides align to TRBD2. The CDR3 length is 20 residues. V lost 6 bases to trimming and J lost 0 bases; unmatched junction nucleotides: 13. Germline V gene sequence: CDR1 MNHEY, CDR2 SMNVEV (reference sequence). This chain's CDR3 is CASSPRGTSGAPSNTGELFF. The DNA for the CDR3 is TGTGCCAGCAGCCCCAGGGGGACTAGCGGGGCACCTTCGAACACCGGGGAGCTGTTTTTT.

The chain recombines TRBV6-4 with TRBJ2-5; tentatively, D is TRBD1 (7 bases). The length of the CDR3 is 17 residues. Germline lookup yields CDR1 MRHNA and CDR2 SNTAGT. Trimming removed 5 bases from V and 1 base from J, with 20 bases in between. CDR3 residues: CASSWGENRGGQETQYF. The CDR3 DNA reads TGTGCCAGCAGTTGGGGGGAAAACAGGGGTGGCCAAGAGACCCAGTACTTC.

The chain joins TRBV29-1 to TRBJ2-1; TRBD2 matches 7 bases. Germline CDR1 reads SQVTM; CDR2 reads ANQGSEA. The CDR3 runs 14 residues. V lost 1 base, J lost 4 bases, and 4 bases stayed unmatched. The DNA for the CDR3 is TGCAGCGTTGAAGGGCTAGCGGCATACAATGAGCAGTTCTTC. Protein sequence: CSVEGLAAYNEQFF.

The genes are TRBV19 and TRBJ1-5; the D gene is possibly TRBD1 (6 bases). Trimming removed 3 bases from V and 3 bases from J, with 9 bases in between. Germline CDR1 reads LNHDA; CDR2 reads SQIVND (reference sequence). The CDR3 totals 14 residues. CDR3 amino acids: CASSIWTANQPQHF. The CDR3 DNA reads as TGTGCCAGTAGTATCTGGACAGCCAATCAGCCCCAGCATTTT. The variable domain in full, completed from reference TRBV19 and TRBJ1-5, reads DGGITQSPKYLFRKEGQNVTLSCEQNLNHDAMYWYRQDPGQGLRLIYYSQIVNDFQKGDIAEGYSVSREKKESFPLTVTSAQKNPTAFYLCASSIWTANQPQHFGDGTRLSIL.

The chain recombines TRBV4-1 with TRBJ2-7; D is undetermined. CDR1 and CDR2 from the germline V gene are MGHRA and YSYEKL. The ends were cut back, 0 bases at V and 2 bases at J, with 14 bases in the middle. The CDR3 sequence is 16 residues long. This CDR3 reads CASSQDSWQDPYEQYF. CDR3 coding DNA: TGCGCCAGCAGCCAAGATAGCTGGCAGGACCCCTACGAGCAGTACTTC.

The CDR3 here is CASSRGQGAFYEQYF. The DNA for the CDR3 is TGTGCCAGCAGCCGGGGACAGGGGGCTTTCTACGAGCAGTACTTC. V and J are TRBV7-9 and TRBJ2-7; TRBD1 matches at 12 bases. This CDR3 is built from 15 residues. Germline V gene lookup returns CDR1 SEHNR and CDR2 FQNEAQ (reference sequence). V dropped 5 bases and J dropped 3; count of bases not matched to a gene: 5.

The CDR3 loop is CASSIELAGVNAGELFF. The CDR3 nucleotides are TGTGCCAGTAGTATAGAACTAGCGGGAGTAAATGCCGGGGAGCTGTTTTTT. The chain links TRBV19 to TRBJ2-2, with TRBD2 identical over 11 bases. The junction had 6 bases not matched to a gene; V was cut back by 0 bases and J by 6 bases. The germline gives CDR1 LNHDA, CDR2 SQIVND (reference sequence). The CDR3 has 17 amino acids.

The CDR3 bases are TGTGCCAGCAGCTTACCCGGGACATCCTTATTCTACGAGCAGTACTTC. Translated: CASSLPGTSLFYEQYF. This chain links TRBV7-9 with TRBJ2-7; a possible D gene is TRBD1 (6 bases). CDR1 and CDR2 (germline): SEHNR, FQNEAQ (reference sequence). The CDR3 is 16 amino acids. Trimming removed 2 bases from V and 3 bases from J, with 17 bases in between.

J is TRBJ1-1 and V is TRBV19; D unclear. Deletions cut 6 bases from V and 7 bases from J, with 9 bases between. Germline V gene data show CDR1 as LNHDA and CDR2 as SQIVND (reference sequence). This CDR3 spans 11 amino acids. The CDR3 DNA reads TGTGCCAGTAGCTTCTGGGGTGAAGCTTTCTTT. The encoded protein is CASSFWGEAFF.

This chain joins TRBV6-6 and TRBJ2-7; 7 bases agree with TRBD1. V shed 5 bases and J 6 bases; nucleotides not matched to a gene: 10. The length of the CDR3 is 14 residues. Germline lookup yields CDR1 MNHNY and CDR2 SVGAGI (reference sequence). CDR3 residues: CASSPRTGTGEQYF. DNA of the CDR3: TGTGCCAGCAGTCCAAGGACAGGTACGGGCGAGCAGTACTTC.

This chain joins TRBV9 and TRBJ2-7; possibly TRBD2 for D (5 bases). V was trimmed by 4 bases and J by 0 bases, leaving 17 bases between them. The CDR3 runs 16 residues. Looked up from germline, CDR1 is SGDLS and CDR2 is YYNGEE. In DNA form, the CDR3 reads TGTGCCAGCAGCCCCAGCCCGTTGGGGAGCTCCTACGAGCAGTACTTC. Translating it yields CASSPSPLGSSYEQYF.

V and J are TRBV7-9 and TRBJ1-3; D remains ambiguous. Germline loops: CDR1 SEHNR, CDR2 FQNEAQ (reference sequence). Between the trimmed V and J ends, which lost 1 base and 9 bases, there was a span of 10 bases. The CDR3 spans 13 residues. The CDR3 sequence is CASSLGPHGTIYF. The DNA for the CDR3 is TGTGCCAGCAGCTTAGGACCACATGGCACCATATATTTT.

V is TRBV30 and J is TRBJ2-1; maybe TRBD1 (6 bases). Germline CDR1 and CDR2: GTSNPN and SVGIG (reference sequence). This CDR3 comprises 15 residues. Trimming took 0 bases from V and 7 from J, leaving 16 bases between them. CDR3 coding DNA: TGTGCCTGGAGTGTACAGCAGGGGTTTCGGAATGAGCAGTTCTTC. Translated: CAWSVQQGFRNEQFF.